This entry concerns a single T cell receptor (beta chain). Its antigen is currently unknown. The germline V gene has CDR1 MNHEY and CDR2 SMNVEV (reference sequence). This CDR3 is 14 amino acids long. Trimming shortened V by 7 bases and J by 1 base, and 13 bases separated the two germline ends. MiXCR, applied by TCRdb to the reads, yields one record per CDR3 protein. This sample has 160,000 or so distinct CDR3 sequences; about 20% occur once, and the top ten carry about 25%. This specimen belongs to a study of T cell repertoires in cytomegalovirus infection. Overall study: It was the public TCR beta signatures that indicated both CMV infection and matching HLA type.

The genes are TRBV27 and TRBJ1-2; a possible D gene is TRBD1 (5 bases). The source material was CD8+ T cells from cultured PBMCs, sampled from culture after CMV antigen stimulation. The sequence derives from a human donor in good health (CMV status not recorded). Some clones in this sample may be carry-over from other donors' samples. The CDR3 nucleotides are TGTGCCAGCACCCCGAGCGGGGGTAACTATGGCTACACCTTC. Translation gives CASTPSGGNYGYTF.